These 8 T cell receptor beta chains share one sample of origin, sequenced in a study of CD8+CD57+ T cells in acquired aplastic anemia. Genomic DNA, the template, was used for profiling of the TCR beta VDJ and CDR3. One entry per CDR3 protein, called by TCRdb with MiXCR from the reads. The table shows 150,000 to 200,000 distinct CDR3 sequences, with more than 45% occurring only once. The sequenced patients had an expansion of CD8+CD57+ cells seen by flow cytometry. The sequenced sample consisted of sorted CD4+, CD8+, or CD8+CD57+ T cells (not recorded which) from PBMCs. The receptors shown here come from a human donor with aplastic anemia.

By share, this clonotype counts as medium-sized. V usage is TRBV24-1 and J usage is TRBJ2-5; no reliable D call. Germline V gene data show CDR1 as KGHDR and CDR2 as SFDVKD. Trimming shortened V by 4 bases and J by 2 bases, and 16 bases separated the two germline ends. The CDR3 covers 16 residues. CDR3 sequence (DNA): TGTGCCACCAGTGACACCCCCAGAGGAGCGCAAGAGACCCAGTACTTC. The encoded protein is CATSDTPRGAQETQYF.

The rearrangement joins TRBV20-1 to TRBJ2-5; 9 bases are shared with TRBD1. The junction had 6 bases not matched to a gene; V was cut back by 3 bases and J by 4 bases. CDR1 and CDR2 (germline): DFQATT, SNEGSKA (reference sequence). This CDR3 spans 14 amino acids. CDR3 DNA: TGCAGTGCTAGGACAGGGGGGGTCCGAGAGACCCAGTACTTC. As protein: CSARTGGVRETQYF.

This clonotype showed up just a few times. J is TRBJ1-6 and V is TRBV2; D gene unclear. With 6 bases removed from V and 7 bases from J, the gap between germline ends came to 16 bases. Germline V CDR1 and CDR2: SNHLY, FYNNEI. The CDR3 sequence is 15 residues long. CDR3 amino acids: CASRRDTAINSPLHF. Written as DNA, the CDR3 is TGTGCCAGCAGACGTGATACAGCAATCAATTCACCCCTCCACTTT.

This clonotype was seen repeatedly, ten times or more. This chain connects TRBV10-3 to TRBJ2-7, with 7 nucleotides matching TRBD2. Germline CDR1 is ENHRY and CDR2 is SYGVKD. This CDR3 has 14 amino acids. Trimming removed 10 bases from V and 0 bases from J; junction bases left unmatched: 9. In nucleotides, the CDR3 is TGTGCCACGGCGGGACTAACAAACTCCTACGAGCAGTACTTC. Encoded protein: CATAGLTNSYEQYF.

The V call is TRBV29-1, the J call TRBJ2-1; D is possibly TRBD1 (5 bases). Germline V gene lookup returns CDR1 SQVTM and CDR2 ANQGSEA. Trimming pared 3 bases from V and 7 bases from J, leaving 10 bases between. CDR3 length equals 12 residues. The CDR3, as DNA: TGCAGCGTTGACCAGGGATGGAATGAGCAGTTCTTC. It encodes CSVDQGWNEQFF.

The V call is TRBV12-3 or TRBV12-4, the J call TRBJ1-4; no clear D. The V end lost 3 bases, the J end lost 0 bases, and 8 bases lay between the germline ends. This CDR3 contains 15 residues. The CDR3 sequence: CASSFRGATNEKLFF. The CDR3 DNA reads TGTGCCAGCAGTTTCCGCGGGGCAACTAATGAAAAACTGTTTTTT.

Details on this clonotype: This CDR3 fails to terminate in the conserved phenylalanine or tryptophan, so it likely reflects a read error. This chain connects TRBV10-3 to TRBJ2-7; tentatively, D is TRBD1 or TRBD2 (5 bases each). Germline V gives CDR1 ENHRY, CDR2 SYGVKD. CDR3 length: 13 residues. The CDR3 spells CAISDWGTYGQYL. In DNA, the CDR3 is TGTGCCATCAGTGATTGGGGGACCTACGGGCAGTACCTC.

This clonotype occurred a few times. Here the CDR3 reads CASSYSGGRDEKLFF. The CDR3 bases are TGTGCCAGCAGTTACTCAGGGGGGAGGGATGAAAAACTGTTTTTT. The chain is built from TRBV6-6 and TRBJ1-4, with D possibly being TRBD1 (6 bases). CDR3 size: 15 residues. CDR1 is MNHNY, CDR2 SVGAGI, per germline (reference sequence). V lost 0 bases and J 6 bases, leaving 11 bases between the germline ends.